This T cell receptor (beta chain) was sequenced for a study of T cells in Graves' hyperthyroidism and ophthalmopathy. Thyroid ultrasound and orbital computed tomography, with clinical symptoms and serum thyroxine and TRAb, informed diagnoses. TCR beta CDR3 region amplification was performed from RNA transcripts. During a first-round RT-PCR of the TCR CDR3, the HTBI primer set was used. TCRdb reprocessed the multiplex PCR reads with MiXCR, giving one entry per CDR3 protein. The data hold about 640,000 distinct CDR3 sequences, with 20% observed a single time. Per germline, CDR1 SGHTA and CDR2 FQGNSA. Deletions cut 3 bases from V and 4 bases from J, with 16 bases between. The CDR3 contains 15 residues.

This rearrangement joins TRBV7-2 to TRBJ2-7, with a weak D call TRBD1 (6 bases). The clonotype comes from a man aged 25 to 45 with Graves' ophthalmopathy. Sequencing input: blood. This CDR3 is CASSFSERQGYEQYF. The CDR3 DNA is TGTGCCAGCAGCTTTAGCGAAAGGCAGGGGTACGAGCAGTACTTC.